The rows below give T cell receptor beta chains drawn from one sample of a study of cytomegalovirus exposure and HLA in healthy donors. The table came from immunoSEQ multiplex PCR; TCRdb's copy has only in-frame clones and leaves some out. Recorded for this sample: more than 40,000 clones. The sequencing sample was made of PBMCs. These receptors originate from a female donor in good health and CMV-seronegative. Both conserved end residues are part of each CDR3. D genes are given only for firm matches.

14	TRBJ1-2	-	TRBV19	TGTGCCAGTAGTATTTCGGGGAAGCGCTATGGCTACACCTTC	CASSISGKRYGYTF
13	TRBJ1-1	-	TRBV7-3	TGTGCCAGCAGCTTAGAGCCGCGAAATGAAGCTTTCTTT	CASSLEPRNEAFF
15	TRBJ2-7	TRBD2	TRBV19	TGTGCCAGTAGTCTGACCGGGACTAGCGGGTACGAGCAGTACTTC	CASSLTGTSGYEQYF
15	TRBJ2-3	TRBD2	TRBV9	TGTGCCAGCAGCGTAGAGGGACTAGCGACTGATACGCAGTATTTT	CASSVEGLATDTQYF
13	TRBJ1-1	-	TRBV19	TGTGCCAGTAGTATTTCCGTGAACACTGAAGCTTTCTTT	CASSISVNTEAFF
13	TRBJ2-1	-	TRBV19	TGTGCCAGTAGTCGGTCACAACAGGGTGAGCAGTTCTTC	CASSRSQQGEQFF
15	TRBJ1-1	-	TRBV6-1	TGTGCCAGCAGTGCCCAGGGTTGGGGGGACACTGAAGCTTTCTTT	CASSAQGWGDTEAFF
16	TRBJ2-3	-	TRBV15	TGTGCCACCAGCAGAGAATCTCCGGGAGTAGCGGATACGCAGTATTTT	CATSRESPGVADTQYF
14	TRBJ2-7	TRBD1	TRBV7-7	TGTGCTAGCAGCACCGGGACAGGGGGCTACGAGCAGTACTTC	CASSTGTGGYEQYF
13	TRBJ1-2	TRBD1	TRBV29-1	TGCAGCGCTACGAAGGAGGGGGCGGATGGCTACACCTTC	CSATKEGADGYTF
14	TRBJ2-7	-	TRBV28	TGTGCCAGCAGTTTGGGTACTAGCAGATACGAGCAGTACTTC	CASSLGTSRYEQYF
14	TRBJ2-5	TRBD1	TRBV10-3	TGTGCCATCAGTGTACAACAGGGGGGAGAGACCCAGTACTTC	CAISVQQGGETQYF
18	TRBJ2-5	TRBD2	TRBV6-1	TGTGCCAGCAGTGCCAGCCAAACTAGCGCGGGGAACCGGGTGACCCAGTACTTC	CASSASQTSAGNRVTQYF
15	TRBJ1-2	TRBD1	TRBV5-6	TGTGCCAGCAGCTCATGGAGACAGGGCCGCTATGGCTACACCTTC	CASSSWRQGRYGYTF
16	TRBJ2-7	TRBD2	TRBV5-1	TGCGCCAGCAGCGCCCGACTAGCGGGCACCCTCTACGAGCAGTACTTC	CASSARLAGTLYEQYF
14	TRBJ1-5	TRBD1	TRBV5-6	TGTGCCAGCAGCTCGGACAGGGCCAATCAGCCCCAGCATTTT	CASSSDRANQPQHF
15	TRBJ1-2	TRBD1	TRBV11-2	TGTGCCAGCAGCTTTATACAGGGGAGGAGTAATGGCTACACCTTC	CASSFIQGRSNGYTF
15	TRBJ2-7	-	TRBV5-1	TGCGCCAGCAGCTTGGATCCAGGAGGGGCCTACGAGCAGTACTTC	CASSLDPGGAYEQYF
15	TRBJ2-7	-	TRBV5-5	TGTGCCAGCAGCTTAAGGGCGGGAATCTCATACGAGCAGTACTTC	CASSLRAGISYEQYF
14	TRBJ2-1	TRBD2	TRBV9	TGTGCCAGCAGCCCGGGGGGGGGAATCAATGAGCAGTTCTTC	CASSPGGGINEQFF
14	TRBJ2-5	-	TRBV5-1	TGCGCCAGCAGAGAAGGACAGTACGAAGAGACCCAGTACTTC	CASREGQYEETQYF
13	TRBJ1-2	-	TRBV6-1	TGTGCCAGCATCTCCACCCGGGGCTATGGCTACACCTTC	CASISTRGYGYTF
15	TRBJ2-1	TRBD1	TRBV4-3	TGCGCCAGCAGCCTCGGACAGGGGTTTAGGCATGAGCAGTTCTTC	CASSLGQGFRHEQFF
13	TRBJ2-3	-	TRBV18	TGTGCCAGCTCGCCCAGGGACACAGATACGCAGTATTTT	CASSPRDTDTQYF
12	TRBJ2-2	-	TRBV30	TGTGCCTGGTCACCAGGGGCCGGGGAGCTGTTTTTT	CAWSPGAGELFF
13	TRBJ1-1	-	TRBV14	TGTGCCAGCAGCCAAGATATGGTGGCGGGCCCTTTCTTT	CASSQDMVAGPFF
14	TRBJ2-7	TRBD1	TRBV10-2	TGCGCCAGCAGAGAGTTTTGGACAGGGAGCGAGCAGTACTTC	CASREFWTGSEQYF
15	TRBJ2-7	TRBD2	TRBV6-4	TGTGCCAGCAGTGTCTTAGCGGGGGGCTCATACGAGCAGTACTTC	CASSVLAGGSYEQYF
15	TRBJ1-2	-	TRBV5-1	TGCGCCAGCAGCTTAGGCGGGACGACGGACTATGGCTACACCTTC	CASSLGGTTDYGYTF
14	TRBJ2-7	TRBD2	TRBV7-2	TGTGCCAGCAGCTGGGGACTAGGGGGGTACGAGCAGTACTTC	CASSWGLGGYEQYF
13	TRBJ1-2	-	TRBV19	TGTGCTTCGGTCGGCGACAGTCCCTATGGCTACACCTTC	CASVGDSPYGYTF
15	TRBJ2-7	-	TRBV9	TGTGCCAGCAGCATACGCGTCGAGAGCTCCTACGAGCAGTACTTC	CASSIRVESSYEQYF
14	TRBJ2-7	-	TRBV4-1	TGCGCCAGCAGCTCTAATACAGGGTTCTACGAGCAGTACTTC	CASSSNTGFYEQYF
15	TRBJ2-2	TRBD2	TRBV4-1	TGCGCCAGCAGCCAGGGACTAGCGGGCACCGGGGAGCTGTTTTTT	CASSQGLAGTGELFF
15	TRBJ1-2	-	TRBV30	TGTGCCTGGAGTGCCTCCCGGGGAGGGTACAATGGCTACACCTTC	CAWSASRGGYNGYTF
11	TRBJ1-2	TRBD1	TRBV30	TGTGCCTGGAGAACAGGGGATGGCTACACCTTC	CAWRTGDGYTF
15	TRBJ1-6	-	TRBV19	TGTGCCAGCAACAGGGATAGCTCCTATAATTCACCCCTCCACTTT	CASNRDSSYNSPLHF
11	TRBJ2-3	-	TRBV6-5	TGTGCCAGCAGGGCTCTGGATACGCAGTATTTT	CASRALDTQYF
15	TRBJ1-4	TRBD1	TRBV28	TGTGCCAGCAGTTCAACAGGGGGAACTAATGAAAAACTGTTTTTT	CASSSTGGTNEKLFF
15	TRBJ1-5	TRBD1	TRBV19	TGTGCCAGTAGGATAACAGCCGGGACAGACCAGCCCCAGCATTTT	CASRITAGTDQPQHF
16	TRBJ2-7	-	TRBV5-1	TGCGCCAGCAGCTTGGCCCTAGCGACCAGCTCCTACGAGCAGTACTTC	CASSLALATSSYEQYF
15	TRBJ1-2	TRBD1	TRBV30	TGTGCCTGGAGGGCCCAAATACAGGGGGCAGGTGGCTACACCTTC	CAWRAQIQGAGGYTF
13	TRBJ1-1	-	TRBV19	TGTGCCAGTAGTAGACAGCGGAACACTGAAGCTTTCTTT	CASSRQRNTEAFF
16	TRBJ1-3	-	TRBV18	TGTGCCAGCTCACCAAAGCTCGCGATCTCTGGAAACACCATATATTTT	CASSPKLAISGNTIYF
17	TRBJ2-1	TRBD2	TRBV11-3	TGTGCCAGCAGCCGGGGGGGGGTGGAGGGTATCTACAATGAGCAGTTCTTC	CASSRGGVEGIYNEQFF
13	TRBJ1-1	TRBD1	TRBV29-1	TGCAGCGTTGCGCGGGACAGGGGAGGGCAAGCTTTCTTT	CSVARDRGGQAFF
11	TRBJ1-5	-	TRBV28	TGTGCCAGCAACGGTTATCAGCCCCAGCATTTT	CASNGYQPQHF
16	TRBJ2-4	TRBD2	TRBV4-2	TGTGCCAGCAGCCGAGGACTAGCGGGGCTCGAAAACATTCAGTACTTC	CASSRGLAGLENIQYF
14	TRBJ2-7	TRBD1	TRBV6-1	TGTGCCATCTTCGGAACGGGACAGAACTACGAGCAGTACTTC	CAIFGTGQNYEQYF
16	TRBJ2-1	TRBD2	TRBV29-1	TGCAGCGTTGGCCCGACTAGCGGAAGGTCCTTAAATGAGCAGTTCTTC	CSVGPTSGRSLNEQFF
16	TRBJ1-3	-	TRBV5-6	TGTGCCAGCAGCTTGGGTCGGAGCCGCTCTGGAAACACCATATATTTT	CASSLGRSRSGNTIYF
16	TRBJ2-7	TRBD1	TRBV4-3	TGCGCCAGCAGCCAAGGACGACAGGGTGACGTAGACGAGCAGTACTTC	CASSQGRQGDVDEQYF
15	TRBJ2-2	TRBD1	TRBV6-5	TGTGCCAGCAGCCCAGAGGGGGCCTACACCGGGGAGCTGTTTTTT	CASSPEGAYTGELFF
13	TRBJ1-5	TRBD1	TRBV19	TGTGCCAGTAGTGGGACAGGTGAGCAGCCCCAGCATTTT	CASSGTGEQPQHF
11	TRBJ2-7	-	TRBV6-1	TGTGCCAGCAGTGCCTACTACGAGCAGTACTTC	CASSAYYEQYF
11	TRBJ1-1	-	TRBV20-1	TGCAGTGCTAGGGACGGACTTGAAGCTTTCTTT	CSARDGLEAFF
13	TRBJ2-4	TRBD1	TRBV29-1	TGCAGCGTTACAGGACAGGGGTACTACATTCAGTACTTC	CSVTGQGYYIQYF
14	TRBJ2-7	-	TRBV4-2	TGTGCCAGCAGCCACGGTAGCGTGACCTACGAGCAGTACTTC	CASSHGSVTYEQYF
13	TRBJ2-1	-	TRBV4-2	TGTGCCAGCAGCCAACCTCCGCTAGATGAGCAGTTCTTC	CASSQPPLDEQFF